The present T cell receptor (beta chain) was sequenced within a study of shared clonotypes between healthy human individuals. About the research overall: CD4 naive and memory got three plates each, CD8 naive two, CD8 memory one. Notes on the study in general: Represented genetic and exposure-history diversity was restricted by having few donors.

About this clone itself: Its antigen is not known. This sample includes further DNA sequences coding for the same CDR3.

Germline values: CDR1 KGHSH, CDR2 LQKENI. Trimming stripped 3 bases from V and 4 bases from J, with 9 bases between. CDR3 length: 13 residues. The deep-level immunoSEQ assay was used. The input for sorted-subset replicate PCRs was around 0.2 ug DNA, 25,000 to 35,000 T cell genomes. The method was immunoSEQ multiplex PCR; TCRdb's version includes in-frame clones alone and lacks a portion of them. The sample lists a few million clones, 92% occurring once. The TCR sequence derives from a man aged 18 to 30 in good health. Some clones in this sample may be carry-over from other donors' samples. The specimen was naive CD4+ T cells from PBMCs. Indicated subset: CD45RA+ positively selected. This sequence joins TRBV18 and TRBJ2-5, with D maybe TRBD1 (6 bases). The CDR3 loop is CASSPQGRETQYF. CDR3 bases: TGTGCCAGCTCACCCCAGGGGCGAGAGACCCAGTACTTC.